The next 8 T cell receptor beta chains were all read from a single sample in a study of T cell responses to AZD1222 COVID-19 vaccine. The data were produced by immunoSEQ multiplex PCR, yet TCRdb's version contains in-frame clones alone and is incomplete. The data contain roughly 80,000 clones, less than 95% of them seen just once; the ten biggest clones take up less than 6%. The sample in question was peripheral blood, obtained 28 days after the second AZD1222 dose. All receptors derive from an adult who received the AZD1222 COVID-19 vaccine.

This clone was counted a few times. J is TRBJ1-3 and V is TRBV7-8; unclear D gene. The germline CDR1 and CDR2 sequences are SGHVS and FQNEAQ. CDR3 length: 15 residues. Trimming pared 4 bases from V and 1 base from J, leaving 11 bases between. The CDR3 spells CASSYPLRSGNTIYF. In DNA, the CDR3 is TGTGCCAGCAGCTACCCTCTTCGGTCTGGAAACACCATATATTTT.

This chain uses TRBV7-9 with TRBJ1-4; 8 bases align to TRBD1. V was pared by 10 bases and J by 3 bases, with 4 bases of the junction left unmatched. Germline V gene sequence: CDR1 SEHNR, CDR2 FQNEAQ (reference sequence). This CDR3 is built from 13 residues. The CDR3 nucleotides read TGTGCCACCAACAGGGGGTCTAATGAAAAACTGTTTTTT. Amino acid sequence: CATNRGSNEKLFF.

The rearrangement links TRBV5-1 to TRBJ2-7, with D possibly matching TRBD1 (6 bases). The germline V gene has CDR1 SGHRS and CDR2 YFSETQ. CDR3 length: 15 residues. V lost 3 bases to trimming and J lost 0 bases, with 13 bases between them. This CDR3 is CASSYQGSASYEQYF. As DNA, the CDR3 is TGCGCCAGCAGCTATCAGGGGTCGGCCTCCTACGAGCAGTACTTC.

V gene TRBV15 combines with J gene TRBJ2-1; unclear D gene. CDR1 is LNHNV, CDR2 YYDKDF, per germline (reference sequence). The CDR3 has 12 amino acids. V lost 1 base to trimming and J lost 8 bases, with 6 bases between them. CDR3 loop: CATSRGRDEQFF. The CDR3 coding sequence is TGTGCCACCAGCAGAGGCCGCGATGAGCAGTTCTTC.

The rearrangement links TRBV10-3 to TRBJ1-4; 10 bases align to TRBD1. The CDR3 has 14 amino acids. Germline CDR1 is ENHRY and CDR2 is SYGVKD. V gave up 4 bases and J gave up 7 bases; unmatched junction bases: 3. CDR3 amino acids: CAISGQGAPEKLFF. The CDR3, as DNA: TGTGCCATCAGTGGACAGGGGGCGCCTGAAAAACTGTTTTTT.

CDR3 in amino acids: CASSLDSEQYF. CDR3 nucleotide sequence: TGTGCCAGCAGCTTAGATTCCGAGCAGTACTTC. This chain links TRBV11-2 with TRBJ2-7; D is ambiguous. The V end was cut by 0 bases, the J end by 6 bases, with 3 bases between. The CDR3 is 11 amino acids. Germline CDR1 SGHAT, CDR2 FQNNGV.

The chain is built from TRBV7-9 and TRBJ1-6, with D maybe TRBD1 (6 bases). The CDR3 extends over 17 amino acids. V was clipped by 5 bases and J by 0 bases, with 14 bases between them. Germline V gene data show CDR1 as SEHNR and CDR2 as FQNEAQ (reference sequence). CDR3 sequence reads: CASSPQGGSSYNSPLHF. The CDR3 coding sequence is TGTGCCAGCAGCCCACAGGGAGGAAGCTCCTATAATTCACCCCTCCACTTT.

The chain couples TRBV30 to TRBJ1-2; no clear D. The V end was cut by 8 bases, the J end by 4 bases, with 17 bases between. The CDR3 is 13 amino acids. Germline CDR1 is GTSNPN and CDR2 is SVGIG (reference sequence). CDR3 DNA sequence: TGTGCCGGGATCCTTAGGGATTCCTATGGCTACACCTTC. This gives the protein CAGILRDSYGYTF. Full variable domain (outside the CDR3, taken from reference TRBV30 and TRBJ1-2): SQTIHQWPATLVQPVGSPLSLECTVEGTSNPNLYWYRQAAGRGLQLLFYSVGIGQISSEVPQNLSASRPQDRQFILSSKKLLLSDSGFYLCAGILRDSYGYTFGSGTRLTVV.